A single TCR beta chain is shown here with its context. This sample was taken from a study of somatic mutations in cytotoxic T cells in rheumatoid arthritis. Generated by immunoSEQ multiplex PCR, the TCRdb table keeps only in-frame clones and is missing some. Of about 3,000 clones listed, roughly nine tenths are singletons. This CDR3 is built from 15 residues. Germline V gene lookup returns CDR1 LNHNV and CDR2 YYDKDF (reference sequence). Trimming cost V 0 bases and J 2 bases, with 11 bases left between them. The receptor was derived from a woman aged 60-75 years with rheumatoid arthritis. Sequenced material: CD8+ T cells sorted from blood. The J gene is TRBJ2-7, the V gene TRBV15, with D unresolved. The CDR3 loop is CATSRDPGAAYEQYF. The DNA of the CDR3 is TGTGCCACCAGCAGAGATCCCGGAGCAGCCTACGAGCAGTACTTC. The full variable domain, in which reference TRBV15 and TRBJ2-7 provide the parts outside the CDR3, is DAMVIQNPRYQVTQFGKPVTLSCSQTLNHNVMYWYQQKSSQAPKLLFHYYDKDFNNEADTPDNFQSRRPNTSFCFLDIRSPGLGDTAMYLCATSRDPGAAYEQYFGPGTRLTVT.